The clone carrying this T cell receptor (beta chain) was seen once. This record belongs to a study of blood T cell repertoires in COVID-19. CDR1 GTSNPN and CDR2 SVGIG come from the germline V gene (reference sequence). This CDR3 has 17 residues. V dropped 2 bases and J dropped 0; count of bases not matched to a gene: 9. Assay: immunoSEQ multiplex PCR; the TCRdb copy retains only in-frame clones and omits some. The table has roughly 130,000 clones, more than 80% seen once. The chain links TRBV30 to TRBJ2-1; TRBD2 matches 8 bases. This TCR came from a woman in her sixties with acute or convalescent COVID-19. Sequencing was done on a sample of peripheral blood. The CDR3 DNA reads TGTGCCTGGAGTTTTTCGGGGGGGAGGAGCTCCTACAATGAGCAGTTCTTC. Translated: CAWSFSGGRSSYNEQFF.